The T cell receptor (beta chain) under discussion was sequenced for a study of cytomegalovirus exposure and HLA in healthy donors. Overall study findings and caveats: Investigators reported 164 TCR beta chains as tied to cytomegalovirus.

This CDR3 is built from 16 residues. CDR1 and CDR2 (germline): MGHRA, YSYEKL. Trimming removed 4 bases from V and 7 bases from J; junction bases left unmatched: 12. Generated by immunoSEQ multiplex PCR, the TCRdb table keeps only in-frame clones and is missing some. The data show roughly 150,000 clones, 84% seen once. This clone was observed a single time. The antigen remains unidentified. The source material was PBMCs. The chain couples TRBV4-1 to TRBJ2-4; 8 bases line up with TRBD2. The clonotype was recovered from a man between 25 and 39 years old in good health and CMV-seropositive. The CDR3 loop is CASSPGTGTSRNIQYF. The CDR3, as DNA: TGCGCCAGCAGCCCTGGTACCGGGACTAGTCGTAACATTCAGTACTTC.